Presented here are 9 T cell receptor beta chains from one specimen sequenced in a study of beta chain features in type 1 diabetes. Expressed TCRB transcripts were sequenced because the isolated RNA had all been reverse transcribed beforehand. TCRdb's copy holds only in-frame clones and misses some; the assay was immunoSEQ multiplex PCR. The sample has approximately 340,000 clones; approximately 15% are singletons. Sequenced: naive CD4+ T cells from blood. Source of these receptors: a woman younger than 35 in good health.

This clone was seen a few times. This chain joins TRBV11-3 and TRBJ2-2, with a tentative D call TRBD1 (5 bases). The CDR3 runs 14 residues. The V end was cut by 5 bases, the J end by 4 bases, with 11 bases between. The V gene's germline CDR1 is SGHNT and CDR2 YENEEA. CDR3 sequence reads: CASSGQGGTGELFF. As DNA, the CDR3 is TGTGCCAGCAGCGGGCAGGGCGGCACCGGGGAGCTGTTTTTT.

The chain uses TRBV6-5 and TRBJ2-5; 11 bases align to TRBD1. With V trimmed by 6 bases and J by 2 bases, 2 bases remained unmatched. The CDR3 loop spans 14 amino acids. Germline values: CDR1 MNHEY, CDR2 SVGAGI. The CDR3 DNA sequence: TGTGCCAGCAGCCGGGACAGGGGGCAAGAGACCCAGTACTTC. Translated: CASSRDRGQETQYF.

The chain couples TRBV19 to TRBJ2-1; a possible D gene is TRBD2 (5 bases). The CDR3 runs to 15 residues. With 5 bases removed from V and 9 bases from J, the gap between germline ends came to 20 bases. Germline V gives CDR1 LNHDA, CDR2 SQIVND (reference sequence). CDR3 in DNA: TGTGCCAGTAGTCCGCTTGGGGAGCCGGCGGGTGAGCAGTTCTTC. It is translated as CASSPLGEPAGEQFF.

The rearrangement joins TRBV5-1 to TRBJ1-1; D ambiguous. V was shortened by 4 bases and J by 1 base, with 8 bases between the two germline ends. CDR1 SGHRS and CDR2 YFSETQ come from the germline V gene. The length of the CDR3 is 13 residues. CDR3 sequence reads: CASSVEGNTEAFF. The CDR3 bases are TGCGCCAGCAGCGTTGAGGGGAACACTGAAGCTTTCTTT.

This clone was observed a few times. The chain combines TRBV7-2 with TRBJ2-2; a weak D match, TRBD2 (5 bases). Trimming took 5 bases from V and 1 from J, leaving 11 bases between them. In germline, CDR1 is SGHTA, CDR2 FQGNSA. The CDR3 runs to 15 residues. The DNA of the CDR3 is TGTGCCAGCAGCCCGGGGTACTTGAACACCGGGGAGCTGTTTTTT. Its translation: CASSPGYLNTGELFF.

The sample holds a few counts of this clone. The chain joins TRBV6-1 to TRBJ2-6, with no clear D. The CDR3 spans 16 residues. Germline-derived CDR1 and CDR2 are MNHNS and SASEGT. Trimming shortened V by 0 bases and J by 0 bases, and 6 bases separated the two germline ends. CDR3 protein: CASSEAFNSGANVLTF. Written as DNA, the CDR3 is TGTGCCAGCAGTGAAGCTTTTAACTCTGGGGCCAACGTCCTGACTTTC.

This clone has just a few counts. The V call is TRBV7-9, the J call TRBJ2-1, with TRBD1 matching over 8 bases. After removal of 1 base from V and 6 bases from J, the junction contained 2 bases not matched to a gene. Germline-derived CDR1 and CDR2 are SEHNR and FQNEAQ (reference sequence). The CDR3 is 14 residues long. CDR3 DNA sequence: TGTGCCAGCAGCTTAGGGACAGGGCCCAATGAGCAGTTCTTC. Amino acid sequence: CASSLGTGPNEQFF. The whole variable domain, remainder taken from reference TRBV7-9 and TRBJ2-1, is DTGVSQNPRHKITKRGQNVTFRCDPISEHNRLYWYRQTLGQGPEFLTYFQNEAQLEKSRLLSDRFSAERPKGSFSTLEIQRTEQGDSAMYLCASSLGTGPNEQFFGPGTRLTVL.

This sequence joins TRBV5-6 and TRBJ2-7, with D possibly being TRBD1 (6 bases). Trimming took 3 bases from V and 2 from J, leaving 15 bases between them. Germline loops: CDR1 SGHDT, CDR2 YYEEEE. This CDR3 has 15 amino acids. CDR3 nucleotide sequence: TGTGCCAGCAGCTCATACAGGGCTCGAACCTACGAGCAGTACTTC. It translates to CASSSYRARTYEQYF.

This clone was detected only a few times. The gene calls are TRBV5-1 and TRBJ2-1, with a possible D match to TRBD1 (6 bases). The V end was cut by 4 bases, the J end by 3 bases, with 8 bases between. CDR1 is SGHRS, CDR2 YFSETQ, per germline. The CDR3 sequence is 13 residues long. The CDR3: CASSDRNYNEQFF. CDR3 nucleotide sequence: TGCGCCAGCAGCGACAGGAACTACAATGAGCAGTTCTTC.